Listed below are T cell receptor beta chains from one sample, sequenced in a study of cytomegalovirus exposure and HLA in healthy donors. Sequenced by immunoSEQ multiplex PCR; TCRdb stores in-frame clones only, minus some. The repertoire holds about 120,000 clones, with 77% as singletons. Source material: PBMCs. The receptors stem from a middle-aged man in good health and CMV-seropositive. CDR3s include the opening cysteine and the closing phenylalanine or tryptophan. D genes are given only for firm matches. Expanded clones get a size class; other rows say once, few or many, or leave the size out.

V gene: TRBV27
J gene: TRBJ2-3
D gene: TRBD2
clone size: few
CDR3 protein: CASSSSGGSDTQYF
CDR3 DNA: TGTGCCAGCAGTTCATCGGGAGGGTCAGATACGCAGTATTTT

V gene: TRBV7-3
J gene: TRBJ2-3
D gene: TRBD1
clone size: NA
CDR3 protein: CASSSQGYGTDTQYF
CDR3 DNA: TGTGCCAGCAGCTCACAGGGGTACGGCACAGATACGCAGTATTTT

V gene: TRBV9
J gene: TRBJ2-3
D gene: TRBD2
clone size: once
CDR3 protein: CASSVSGGAADTQYF
CDR3 DNA: TGTGCCAGCAGCGTTAGCGGGGGGGCTGCAGATACGCAGTATTTT

V gene: TRBV4-1
J gene: TRBJ2-7
D gene: NA
clone size: NA
CDR3 protein: CASSLADGSLYEQYF
CDR3 DNA: TGCGCCAGCAGCCTTGCGGACGGGAGCCTCTACGAGCAGTACTTC

V gene: TRBV6-6
J gene: TRBJ1-2
D gene: NA
clone size: NA
CDR3 protein: CKVCSSPAMGYGYTF
CDR3 DNA: TGCAAAGTGTGTAGCAGCCCAGCAATGGGCTATGGCTACACCTTC

V gene: TRBV27
J gene: TRBJ2-6
D gene: NA
clone size: NA
CDR3 protein: CASTNAVGAIGSGANVLTF
CDR3 DNA: TGTGCCAGCACCAACGCGGTGGGTGCCATTGGCTCTGGGGCCAACGTCCTGACTTTC

V gene: TRBV7-2
J gene: TRBJ1-2
D gene: TRBD1
clone size: NA
CDR3 protein: CASSALGGAYYGYTF
CDR3 DNA: TGTGCCAGCAGCGCCCTAGGGGGCGCGTACTATGGCTACACCTTC

V gene: TRBV5-1
J gene: TRBJ1-2
D gene: NA
clone size: NA
CDR3 protein: CASSFNPGQRTTYGYTF
CDR3 DNA: TGCGCCAGCAGCTTTAATCCGGGACAACGAACGACTTATGGCTACACCTTC

V gene: TRBV6-6
J gene: TRBJ2-2
D gene: TRBD2
clone size: NA
CDR3 protein: CASSYVVAGGPGELFF
CDR3 DNA: TGTGCCAGCAGTTACGTAGTAGCGGGGGGGCCTGGGGAGCTGTTTTTT

V gene: TRBV6-5
J gene: TRBJ1-2
D gene: NA
clone size: NA
CDR3 protein: CASSAGRGYGYTF
CDR3 DNA: TGTGCCAGCAGCGCCGGCAGGGGCTATGGCTACACCTTC

V gene: TRBV13
J gene: TRBJ1-1
D gene: TRBD1
clone size: NA
CDR3 protein: CASSADTGEVTEAFF
CDR3 DNA: TGTGCCAGCAGCGCAGATACAGGGGAGGTCACTGAAGCTTTCTTT

V gene: TRBV20-1
J gene: TRBJ2-3
D gene: NA
clone size: NA
CDR3 protein: CSAAADTQYF
CDR3 DNA: TGCAGTGCTGCGGCGGATACGCAGTATTTT

V gene: TRBV7-9
J gene: TRBJ1-1
D gene: TRBD1
clone size: once
CDR3 protein: CASSQTGEGEAFF
CDR3 DNA: TGTGCCAGCAGCCAGACAGGGGAGGGCGAGGCTTTCTTT

V gene: TRBV27
J gene: TRBJ1-5
D gene: NA
clone size: NA
CDR3 protein: CASGLTENQPQHF
CDR3 DNA: TGTGCCAGCGGATTGACAGAGAATCAGCCCCAGCATTTT

V gene: TRBV28
J gene: TRBJ2-5
D gene: TRBD2
clone size: NA
CDR3 protein: CASSRVAGAPIQETQYF
CDR3 DNA: TGTGCCAGCAGCCGGGTAGCGGGGGCCCCCATCCAAGAGACCCAGTACTTC

V gene: TRBV14
J gene: TRBJ2-7
D gene: NA
clone size: NA
CDR3 protein: CASSQDRAYEQYF
CDR3 DNA: TGTGCCAGCAGCCAAGACAGGGCCTACGAGCAGTACTTC

V gene: TRBV11-2
J gene: TRBJ1-1
D gene: TRBD1
clone size: NA
CDR3 protein: CASSSWTGANTEAFF
CDR3 DNA: TGTGCCAGCAGCTCTTGGACAGGGGCTAACACTGAAGCTTTCTTT

V gene: TRBV5-6
J gene: TRBJ2-3
D gene: TRBD2
clone size: once
CDR3 protein: CASSTPRLAGALTDTQYF
CDR3 DNA: TGTGCCAGCAGCACACCCCGACTAGCGGGGGCTCTTACAGATACGCAGTATTTT

V gene: TRBV7-8
J gene: TRBJ1-2
D gene: NA
clone size: NA
CDR3 protein: CASSPLANYGYTF
CDR3 DNA: TGTGCCAGCAGCCCTTTAGCTAACTATGGCTACACCTTC

V gene: TRBV28
J gene: TRBJ2-7
D gene: NA
clone size: NA
CDR3 protein: CASSSSHNSSYEQYF
CDR3 DNA: TGTGCCAGCAGTTCCTCCCACAATTCCTCCTACGAGCAGTACTTC

V gene: TRBV5-1
J gene: TRBJ2-5
D gene: NA
clone size: NA
CDR3 protein: CASSLGGRETQYF
CDR3 DNA: TGCGCCAGCAGCTTAGGGGGAAGAGAGACCCAGTACTTC

V gene: TRBV6-4
J gene: TRBJ2-5
D gene: NA
clone size: NA
CDR3 protein: CASSRQGGETQYF
CDR3 DNA: TGTGCCAGCAGCCGACAAGGGGGAGAGACCCAGTACTTC

V gene: TRBV7-2
J gene: TRBJ1-2
D gene: NA
clone size: NA
CDR3 protein: CASSLVQGGYGYTF
CDR3 DNA: TGTGCCAGCAGCTTAGTGCAGGGTGGCTATGGCTACACCTTC

V gene: TRBV28
J gene: TRBJ2-1
D gene: TRBD2
clone size: NA
CDR3 protein: CASSFVVLAGYNEQFF
CDR3 DNA: TGTGCCAGCAGTTTTGTAGTTCTAGCGGGGTACAATGAGCAGTTCTTC

V gene: TRBV5-5
J gene: TRBJ2-3
D gene: NA
clone size: NA
CDR3 protein: CASSLTPARTSTDTQYF
CDR3 DNA: TGTGCCAGCAGCTTGACTCCCGCGCGTACTAGCACAGATACGCAGTATTTT

V gene: TRBV5-1
J gene: TRBJ2-3
D gene: TRBD2
clone size: NA
CDR3 protein: CASSQERSGATDTQYF
CDR3 DNA: TGCGCCAGCAGCCAAGAAAGAAGCGGGGCAACAGATACGCAGTATTTT

V gene: TRBV7-2
J gene: TRBJ2-1
D gene: TRBD2
clone size: NA
CDR3 protein: CASSPLRGGPRTEQFF
CDR3 DNA: TGTGCCAGCAGCCCCCTCCGGGGGGGGCCGCGTACTGAGCAGTTCTTC

V gene: TRBV27
J gene: TRBJ1-1
D gene: TRBD1
clone size: NA
CDR3 protein: CASSPRQGANTEAFF
CDR3 DNA: TGTGCCAGCAGCCCAAGACAGGGTGCGAACACTGAAGCTTTCTTT

V gene: TRBV4-3
J gene: TRBJ2-7
D gene: TRBD1
clone size: NA
CDR3 protein: CASSQEGTGAYEQYF
CDR3 DNA: TGCGCCAGCAGCCAAGAAGGTACAGGGGCCTACGAGCAGTACTTC

V gene: TRBV9
J gene: TRBJ1-4
D gene: NA
clone size: NA
CDR3 protein: CASSPQVTNEKLFF
CDR3 DNA: TGTGCCAGCAGCCCACAGGTTACTAATGAAAAACTGTTTTTT

V gene: TRBV7-6
J gene: TRBJ2-7
D gene: NA
clone size: NA
CDR3 protein: CASSLRVGGTYEQYF
CDR3 DNA: TGTGCCAGCAGCTTACGCGTCGGGGGAACCTACGAGCAGTACTTC

V gene: TRBV6-4
J gene: TRBJ1-2
D gene: TRBD1
clone size: NA
CDR3 protein: CASSAHLGQGNYGYTF
CDR3 DNA: TGTGCCAGCAGTGCCCATCTCGGACAGGGCAACTATGGCTACACCTTC

V gene: TRBV23-1
J gene: TRBJ2-7
D gene: TRBD1
clone size: NA
CDR3 protein: CASSRRTGGGEQYF
CDR3 DNA: TGCGCCAGCAGTCGGAGAACAGGGGGTGGTGAGCAGTACTTC

V gene: TRBV2
J gene: TRBJ1-6
D gene: TRBD1
clone size: NA
CDR3 protein: CASSEGQGFFGNSPLHF
CDR3 DNA: TGTGCCAGCAGTGAGGGACAGGGGTTCTTTGGGAATTCACCCCTCCACTTT

V gene: TRBV7-2
J gene: TRBJ2-1
D gene: NA
clone size: NA
CDR3 protein: CAGSTGFHEQFF
CDR3 DNA: TGTGCCGGGTCAACAGGGTTCCATGAGCAGTTCTTC

V gene: TRBV29-1
J gene: TRBJ2-7
D gene: NA
clone size: few
CDR3 protein: CSVVTGSYEQYF
CDR3 DNA: TGCAGCGTTGTTACAGGGAGCTACGAGCAGTACTTC

V gene: TRBV5-1
J gene: TRBJ2-2
D gene: TRBD2
clone size: NA
CDR3 protein: CASTLAGAAANTGELFF
CDR3 DNA: TGCGCCAGTACACTAGCGGGGGCCGCAGCGAACACCGGGGAGCTGTTTTTT

V gene: TRBV7-2
J gene: TRBJ2-5
D gene: NA
clone size: NA
CDR3 protein: CASSHGQGGTQYF
CDR3 DNA: TGTGCCAGCAGCCATGGCCAGGGTGGGACCCAGTACTTC

V gene: TRBV19
J gene: TRBJ1-5
D gene: NA
clone size: NA
CDR3 protein: CASSNDRAHNQPQHF
CDR3 DNA: TGTGCCAGTAGTAACGACAGAGCCCACAATCAGCCCCAGCATTTT

V gene: TRBV30
J gene: TRBJ2-7
D gene: TRBD2
clone size: few
CDR3 protein: CAWAGLLEQYF
CDR3 DNA: TGTGCCTGGGCGGGACTACTGGAGCAGTACTTC

V gene: TRBV30
J gene: TRBJ2-1
D gene: TRBD2
clone size: NA
CDR3 protein: CAWRPGTSGDNEQFF
CDR3 DNA: TGTGCCTGGAGGCCCGGGACTAGCGGGGACAATGAGCAGTTCTTC

V gene: TRBV7-2
J gene: TRBJ2-7
D gene: NA
clone size: NA
CDR3 protein: CASSSRGTTNYEQYF
CDR3 DNA: TGTGCCAGCAGCTCACGGGGGACCACAAACTACGAGCAGTACTTC

V gene: TRBV11-2
J gene: TRBJ2-7
D gene: TRBD1
clone size: NA
CDR3 protein: CASSWETGPYEQYF
CDR3 DNA: TGTGCCAGCAGCTGGGAGACAGGGCCCTACGAGCAGTACTTC